The rows below give T cell receptor beta chains drawn from one sample of a study of blood T cell repertoires in COVID-19. Sequencing used immunoSEQ multiplex PCR; TCRdb keeps in-frame clones, though not all of them. The sample has about 39,000 clones; 80% to 90% are singletons. Sequencing input: peripheral blood. The receptors shown here come from a man aged 40-49 years with active COVID-19. CDR3s include the opening cysteine and the closing phenylalanine or tryptophan. D genes are given only for firm matches. Expanded clones get a size class; other rows say once, few or many, or leave the size out.

cdr3_nt	cdr3_aa	d_call	v_call	j_call	clone_size
TGTGCCAGCAGGAGGCCGATCGATAGCAATCAGCCCCAGCATTTT	CASRRPIDSNQPQHF	.	TRBV2	TRBJ1-5	once
TGTGCCAGCAGCCCGGAGTGGGAGCCCCAAGAGACCCAGTACTTC	CASSPEWEPQETQYF	.	TRBV3-1/TRBV3-2	TRBJ2-5	.
TGTGCCAGCAGTGAAAGGACAGGCTATGGCTACACCTTC	CASSERTGYGYTF	TRBD1	TRBV2	TRBJ1-2	few
TGCGCCAGCAGCCAAGGAGTAGCGGGAGGCCCGAACACCGGGGAGCTGTTTTTT	CASSQGVAGGPNTGELFF	TRBD2	TRBV4-1	TRBJ2-2	.
TGTGCCAGCAGCTTAGCGCGGGGGATAATTGGCCAAGAGACCCAGTACTTC	CASSLARGIIGQETQYF	TRBD2	TRBV7-2	TRBJ2-5	.
TGTGCCAGCAGCTTAGGCCAGTACAATGAGCAGTTCTTC	CASSLGQYNEQFF	.	TRBV11-2	TRBJ2-1	.
TGTGCCAGCGGGTTGGGGACAGGCACGGACTACGAGCAGTACTTC	CASGLGTGTDYEQYF	TRBD1	TRBV9	TRBJ2-7	.
TGCGCCAGCAGCTCCACGGGGGAGAAATCACCCCTCCACTTT	CASSSTGEKSPLHF	.	TRBV5-1	TRBJ1-6	.
TGCAGCGTTGTGGGGGGGACCCCGAACACTGAAGCTTTCTTT	CSVVGGTPNTEAFF	.	TRBV29-1	TRBJ1-1	.
TGTGCCAGCAGCTTTATCCGGGACAGGGGGGAATTT	CASSFIRDRGEF	TRBD1	TRBV5-8	TRBJ1-4	.
TGTGCCAGCAGCGTCCGGGACAGAGACACTGAAGCTTTCTTT	CASSVRDRDTEAFF	TRBD1	TRBV9	TRBJ1-1	.
TGTGCCAGCAGCTTACGGACAGGGGCAAACACTGAAGCTTTCTTT	CASSLRTGANTEAFF	TRBD1	TRBV7-8	TRBJ1-1	.
TGTGCCAGCAGCTTGGGACAGGGGATGAGGGGCTACACCTTC	CASSLGQGMRGYTF	TRBD1	TRBV5-4	TRBJ1-2	.
TGTGCCACCAGTGAAGCCGGGACTAGCGGGAGACAAGGAGATACGCAGTATTTT	CATSEAGTSGRQGDTQYF	TRBD2	TRBV24-1	TRBJ2-3	once
TGTGCCAGCAGCCGCCAGTTTAGCGGGACAGATACGCAGTATTTT	CASSRQFSGTDTQYF	TRBD2	TRBV3-1/TRBV3-2	TRBJ2-3	.
TGTGCCAGCAGTTTAAGTCGCCGGAACTATGGCTACACCTTC	CASSLSRRNYGYTF	.	TRBV27	TRBJ1-2	.
TGCAGCGTCAGATGGGAGGGGAACACTGAAGCTTTCTTT	CSVRWEGNTEAFF	.	TRBV29-1	TRBJ1-1	.
TGTGCCAGCAGCCTTTCAGGGGAGACTAATGAAAAACTGTTTTTT	CASSLSGETNEKLFF	.	TRBV4-2	TRBJ1-4	.
TGTGCCAGCAGTGAGGCAGGGGATTACATGAACACTGAAGCTTTCTTT	CASSEAGDYMNTEAFF	.	TRBV25-1	TRBJ1-1	once